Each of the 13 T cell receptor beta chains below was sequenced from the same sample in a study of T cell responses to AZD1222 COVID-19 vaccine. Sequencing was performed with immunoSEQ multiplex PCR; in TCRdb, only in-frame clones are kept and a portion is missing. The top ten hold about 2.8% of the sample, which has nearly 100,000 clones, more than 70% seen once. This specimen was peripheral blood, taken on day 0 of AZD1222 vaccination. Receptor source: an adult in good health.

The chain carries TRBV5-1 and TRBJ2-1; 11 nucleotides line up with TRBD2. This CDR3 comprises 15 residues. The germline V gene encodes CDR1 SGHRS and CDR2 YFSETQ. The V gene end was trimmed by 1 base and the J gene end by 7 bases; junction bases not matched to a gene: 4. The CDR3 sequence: CASSLSSGGLNEQFF. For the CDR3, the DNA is TGCGCCAGCAGCTTGTCTAGCGGGGGGTTAAATGAGCAGTTCTTC.

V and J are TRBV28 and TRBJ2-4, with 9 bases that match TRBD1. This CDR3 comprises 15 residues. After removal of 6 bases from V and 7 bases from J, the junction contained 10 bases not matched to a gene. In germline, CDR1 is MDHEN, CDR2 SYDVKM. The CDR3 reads CASSQPGTGTNIQYF. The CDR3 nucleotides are TGTGCCAGCAGCCAACCCGGGACAGGGACGAACATTCAGTACTTC.

The CDR3 reads CASTLTVNTEAFF. The CDR3 DNA sequence: TGTGCCAGCACTCTAACAGTAAACACTGAAGCTTTCTTT. V usage is TRBV6-5 and J usage is TRBJ1-1, with D unclear. CDR3 length equals 13 residues. Deletions cut 7 bases from V and 2 bases from J, with 11 bases between. The germline V gene encodes CDR1 MNHEY and CDR2 SVGAGI.

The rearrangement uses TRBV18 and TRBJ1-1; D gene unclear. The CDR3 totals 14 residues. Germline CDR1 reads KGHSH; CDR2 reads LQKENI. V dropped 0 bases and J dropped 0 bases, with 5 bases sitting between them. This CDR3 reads CASSPPGLNTEAFF. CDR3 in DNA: TGTGCCAGCTCACCACCAGGCCTGAACACTGAAGCTTTCTTT.

The CDR3 sequence: CASSNAGQGYGYTF. DNA for the CDR3: TGTGCCAGTAGTAACGCAGGGCAGGGCTATGGCTACACCTTC. The V gene is TRBV19, the J gene TRBJ1-2; D is perhaps TRBD1 (5 bases). The CDR3 is made up of 14 amino acids. In germline, CDR1 is LNHDA, CDR2 SQIVND (reference sequence). The V and J ends lost 4 bases and 4 bases respectively, with 13 bases between them.

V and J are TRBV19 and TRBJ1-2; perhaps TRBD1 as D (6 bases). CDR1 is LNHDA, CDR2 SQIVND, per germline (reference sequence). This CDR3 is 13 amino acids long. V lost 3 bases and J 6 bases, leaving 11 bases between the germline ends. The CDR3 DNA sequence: TGTGCCAGTAGTATGTGGGGGCTTAATGGCTACACCTTC. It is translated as CASSMWGLNGYTF.

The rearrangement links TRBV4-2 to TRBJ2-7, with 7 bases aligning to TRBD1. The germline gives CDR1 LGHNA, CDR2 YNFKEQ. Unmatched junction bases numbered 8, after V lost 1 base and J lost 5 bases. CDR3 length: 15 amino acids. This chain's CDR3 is CASSQVGLQGNEQYF. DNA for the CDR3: TGTGCCAGCAGCCAAGTGGGCTTACAGGGGAACGAGCAGTACTTC.

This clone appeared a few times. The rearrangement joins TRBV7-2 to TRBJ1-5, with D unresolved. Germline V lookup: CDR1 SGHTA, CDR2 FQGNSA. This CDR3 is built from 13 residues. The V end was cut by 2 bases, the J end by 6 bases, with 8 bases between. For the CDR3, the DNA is TGTGCCAGCAGCTTACAAGGAAGTCAGCCCCAGCATTTT. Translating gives CASSLQGSQPQHF.

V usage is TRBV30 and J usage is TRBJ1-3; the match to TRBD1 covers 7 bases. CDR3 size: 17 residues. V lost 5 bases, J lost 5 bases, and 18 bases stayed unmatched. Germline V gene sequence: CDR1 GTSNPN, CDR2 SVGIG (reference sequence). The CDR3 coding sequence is TGTGCCTGGGGCGGATCCACAGGGGACGTTTTGCGAAACACCATATATTTT. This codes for CAWGGSTGDVLRNTIYF.

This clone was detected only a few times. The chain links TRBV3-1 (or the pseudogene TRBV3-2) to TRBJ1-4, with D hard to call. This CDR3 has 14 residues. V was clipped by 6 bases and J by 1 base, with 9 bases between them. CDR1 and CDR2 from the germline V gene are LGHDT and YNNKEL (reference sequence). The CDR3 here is CASSRYRTNEKLFF. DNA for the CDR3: TGTGCCAGCAGTCGCTACAGAACTAATGAAAAACTGTTTTTT.

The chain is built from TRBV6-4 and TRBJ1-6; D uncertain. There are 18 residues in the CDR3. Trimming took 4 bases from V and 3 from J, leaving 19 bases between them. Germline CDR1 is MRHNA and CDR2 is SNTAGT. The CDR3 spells CASSGDRVYKGYNSPLHF. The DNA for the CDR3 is TGTGCCAGCAGTGGGGATAGGGTTTATAAGGGCTATAATTCACCCCTCCACTTT.

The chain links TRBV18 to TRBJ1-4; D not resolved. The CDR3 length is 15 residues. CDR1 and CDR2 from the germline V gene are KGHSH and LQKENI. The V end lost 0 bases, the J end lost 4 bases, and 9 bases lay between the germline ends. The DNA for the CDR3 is TGTGCCAGCTCACCACCCCCGAACAATAATGAAAAACTGTTTTTT. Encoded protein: CASSPPPNNNEKLFF.

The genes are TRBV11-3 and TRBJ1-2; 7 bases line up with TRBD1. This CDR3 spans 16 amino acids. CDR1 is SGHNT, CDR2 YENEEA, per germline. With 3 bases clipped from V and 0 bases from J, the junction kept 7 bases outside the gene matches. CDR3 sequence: CASSFSTGSANYGYTF. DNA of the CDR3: TGTGCCAGCAGCTTTTCGACAGGGTCAGCTAACTATGGCTACACCTTC.